The clone carrying this T cell receptor (beta chain) was counted many times. Its antigen is currently unknown. The data stem from a study of early T cells in non-severe SARS-CoV-2 infection. Study-wide results and limits: There was a bias toward anti-spike CD8 responses in VDJdb matching, which missed private and CD4 specificities.

TCRdb reanalysed the 5' RACE reads using MiXCR and keeps one entry per CDR3 protein. Of roughly 34,000 distinct CDR3 sequences in the sample, approximately 7.1% were seen once. The sequence was obtained from an adult who was a healthcare worker with PCR-confirmed SARS-CoV-2 infection or an uninfected control (not recorded which). The starting material was whole blood, obtained at baseline.

In DNA form, the CDR3 reads TGTGCCAGCAGCTGGAGCCCCGGACTAGCGGGTTCCTACGAGCAGTACTTC. Its translation: CASSWSPGLAGSYEQYF. This chain connects TRBV7-9 to TRBJ2-7; 11 bases match TRBD2. Germline trimming cut 4 bases from V and 1 base from J; bases unmatched to any gene: 9. CDR1 is SEHNR, CDR2 FQNEAQ, per germline (reference sequence). The CDR3 runs to 17 residues. Variable domain in full (rest from reference TRBV7-9 and TRBJ2-7): DTGVSQNPRHKITKRGQNVTFRCDPISEHNRLYWYRQTLGQGPEFLTYFQNEAQLEKSRLLSDRFSAERPKGSFSTLEIQRTEQGDSAMYLCASSWSPGLAGSYEQYFGPGTRLTVT.